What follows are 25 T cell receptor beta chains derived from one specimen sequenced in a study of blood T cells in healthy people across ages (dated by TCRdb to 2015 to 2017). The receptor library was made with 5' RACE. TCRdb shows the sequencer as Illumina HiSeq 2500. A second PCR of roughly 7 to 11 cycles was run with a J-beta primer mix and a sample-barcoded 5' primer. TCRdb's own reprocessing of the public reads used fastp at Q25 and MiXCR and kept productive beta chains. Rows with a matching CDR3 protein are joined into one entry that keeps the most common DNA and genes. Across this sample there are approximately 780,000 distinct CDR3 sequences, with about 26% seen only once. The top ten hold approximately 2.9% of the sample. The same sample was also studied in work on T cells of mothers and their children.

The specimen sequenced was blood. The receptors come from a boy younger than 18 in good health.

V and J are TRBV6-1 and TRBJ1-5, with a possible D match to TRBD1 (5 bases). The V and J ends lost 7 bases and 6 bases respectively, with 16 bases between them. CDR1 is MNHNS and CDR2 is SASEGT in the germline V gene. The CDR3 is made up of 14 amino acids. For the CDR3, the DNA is TGTGCCAGCATTAAGGACATTCGGGGTCAGCCCCAGCATTTT. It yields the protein CASIKDIRGQPQHF.

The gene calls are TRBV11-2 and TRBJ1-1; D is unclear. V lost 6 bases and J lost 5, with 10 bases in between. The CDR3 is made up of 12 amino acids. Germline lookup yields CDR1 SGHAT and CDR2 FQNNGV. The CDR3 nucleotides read TGTGCCAGCAGACGGGAGGGTACTGAAGCTTTCTTT. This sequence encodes CASRREGTEAFF.

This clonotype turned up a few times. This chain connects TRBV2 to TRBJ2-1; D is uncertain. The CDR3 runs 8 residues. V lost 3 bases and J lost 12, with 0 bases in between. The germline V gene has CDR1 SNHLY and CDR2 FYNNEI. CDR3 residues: CASSEQFF. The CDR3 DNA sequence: TGTGCCAGCAGTGAGCAGTTCTTC.

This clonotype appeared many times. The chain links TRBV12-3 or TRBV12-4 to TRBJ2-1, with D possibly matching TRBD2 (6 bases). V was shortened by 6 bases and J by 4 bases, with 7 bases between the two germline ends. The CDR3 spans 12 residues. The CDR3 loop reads CASSRGYNEQFF. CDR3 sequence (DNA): TGTGCCAGCAGCCGGGGGTACAATGAGCAGTTCTTC.

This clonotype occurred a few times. The CDR3 DNA follows: TGCAGCGTGGGAGGGAGTAGCGGGAGCTACGAGCAGTACTTC. Translating gives CSVGGSSGSYEQYF. The rearrangement uses TRBV29-1 and TRBJ2-5, with 9 bases lining up with TRBD2. The J call may be incorrect, as the DNA end agrees better with TRBJ2-7. CDR1 SQVTM and CDR2 ANQGSEA come from the germline V gene. This CDR3 is 14 amino acids long.

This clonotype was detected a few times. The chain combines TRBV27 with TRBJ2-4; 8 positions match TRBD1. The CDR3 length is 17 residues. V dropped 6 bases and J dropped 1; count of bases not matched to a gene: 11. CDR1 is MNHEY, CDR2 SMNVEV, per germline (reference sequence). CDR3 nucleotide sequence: TGTGCCAGCAGGCAGAGAACAGGGGGTACCGCCAAAAACATTCAGTACTTC. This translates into CASRQRTGGTAKNIQYF.

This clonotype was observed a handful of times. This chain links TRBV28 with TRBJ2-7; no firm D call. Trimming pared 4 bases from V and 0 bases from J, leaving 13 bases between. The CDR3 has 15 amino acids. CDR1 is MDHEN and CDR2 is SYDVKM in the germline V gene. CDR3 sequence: CASSYPGTNSYEQYF. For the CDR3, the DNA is TGTGCCAGCAGTTACCCCGGCACAAACTCCTACGAGCAGTACTTC.

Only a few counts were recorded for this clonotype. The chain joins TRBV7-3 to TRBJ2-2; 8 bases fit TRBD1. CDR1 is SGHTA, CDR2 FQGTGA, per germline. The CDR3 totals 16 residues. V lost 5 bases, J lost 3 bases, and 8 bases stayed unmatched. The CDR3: CASSPPTGEYTGELFF. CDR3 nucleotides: TGTGCCAGCAGCCCCCCGACAGGGGAGTACACCGGGGAGCTGTTTTTT.

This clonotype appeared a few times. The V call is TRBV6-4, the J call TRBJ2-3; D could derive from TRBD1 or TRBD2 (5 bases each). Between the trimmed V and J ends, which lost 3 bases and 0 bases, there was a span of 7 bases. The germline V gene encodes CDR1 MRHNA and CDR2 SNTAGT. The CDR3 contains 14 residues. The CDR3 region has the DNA TGTGCCAGCAGTGAAGAGGGGAGCACAGATACGCAGTATTTT. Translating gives CASSEEGSTDTQYF.

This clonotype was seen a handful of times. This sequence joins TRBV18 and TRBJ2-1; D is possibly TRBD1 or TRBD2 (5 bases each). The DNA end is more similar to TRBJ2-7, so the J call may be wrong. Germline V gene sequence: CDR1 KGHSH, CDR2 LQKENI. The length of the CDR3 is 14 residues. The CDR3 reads CASSPGGLGYEQYF. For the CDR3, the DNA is TGTGCCAGCTCACCAGGGGGTCTCGGCTACGAGCAGTACTTC.

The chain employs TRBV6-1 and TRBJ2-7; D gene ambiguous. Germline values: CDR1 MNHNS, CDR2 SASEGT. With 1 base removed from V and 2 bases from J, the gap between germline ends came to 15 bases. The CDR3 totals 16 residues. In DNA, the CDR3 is TGTGCCAGCAGTGAAGAGGTACCTCCCAGCCCCTACGAGCAGTACTTC. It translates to CASSEEVPPSPYEQYF.

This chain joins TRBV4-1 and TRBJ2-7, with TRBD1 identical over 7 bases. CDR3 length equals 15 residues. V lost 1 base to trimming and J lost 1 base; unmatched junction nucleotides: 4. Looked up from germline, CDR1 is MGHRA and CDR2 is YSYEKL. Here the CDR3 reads CASSQVGTESYEQYF. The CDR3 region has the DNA TGCGCCAGCAGCCAAGTTGGGACAGAATCCTACGAGCAGTACTTC.

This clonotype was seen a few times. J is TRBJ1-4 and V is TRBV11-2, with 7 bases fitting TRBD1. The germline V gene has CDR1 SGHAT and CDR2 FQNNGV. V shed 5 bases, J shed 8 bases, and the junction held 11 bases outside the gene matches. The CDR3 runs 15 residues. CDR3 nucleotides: TGTGCCAGCAGCACGAAAGGTGGACAGGTGGAAAAACTGTTTTTT. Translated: CASSTKGGQVEKLFF.

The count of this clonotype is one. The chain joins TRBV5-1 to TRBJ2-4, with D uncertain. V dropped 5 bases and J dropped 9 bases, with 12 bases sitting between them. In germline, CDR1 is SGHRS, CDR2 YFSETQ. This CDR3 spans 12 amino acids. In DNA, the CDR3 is TGCGCCAGCAGTGAGGCAGCGAGCATTCAGTACTTC. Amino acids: CASSEAASIQYF.

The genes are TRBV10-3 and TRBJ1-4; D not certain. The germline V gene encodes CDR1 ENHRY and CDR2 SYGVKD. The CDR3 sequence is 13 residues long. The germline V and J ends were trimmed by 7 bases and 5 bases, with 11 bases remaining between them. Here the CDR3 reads CAITRGLNEKLFF. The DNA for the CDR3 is TGTGCCATCACTCGGGGTCTAAATGAAAAACTGTTTTTT.

This CDR3 reads CSARDLYGGGPGTQYF. Here the CDR3 DNA reads TGCAGTGCTAGAGATCTCTACGGGGGGGGACCAGGGACCCAGTACTTC. The rearrangement joins TRBV20-1 to TRBJ2-7, with 8 nucleotides matching TRBD2. The DNA end lines up better with TRBJ2-5; the J call may be wrong. Germline loops: CDR1 DFQATT, CDR2 SNEGSKA (reference sequence). This CDR3 comprises 16 residues.

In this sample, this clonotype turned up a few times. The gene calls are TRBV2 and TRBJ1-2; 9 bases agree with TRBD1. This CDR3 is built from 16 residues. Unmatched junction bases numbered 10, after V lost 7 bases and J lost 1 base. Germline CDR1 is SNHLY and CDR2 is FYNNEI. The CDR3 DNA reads TGTGCCAGCACCCGTTCAGACAGGGGGTTTAACTATGGCTACACCTTC. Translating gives CASTRSDRGFNYGYTF. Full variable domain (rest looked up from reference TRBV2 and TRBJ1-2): EPEVTQTPSHQVTQMGQEVILRCVPISNHLYFYWYRQILGQKVEFLVSFYNNEISEKSEIFDDQFSVERPDGSNFTLKIRSTKLEDSAMYFCASTRSDRGFNYGYTFGSGTRLTVV.

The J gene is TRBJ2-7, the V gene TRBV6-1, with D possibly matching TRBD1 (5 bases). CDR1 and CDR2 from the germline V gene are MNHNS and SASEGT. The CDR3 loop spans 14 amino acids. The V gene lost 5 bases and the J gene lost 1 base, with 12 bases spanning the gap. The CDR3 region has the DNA TGTGCCAGCAGTAACCCCAGGGTATCCTACGAGCAGTACTTC. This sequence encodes CASSNPRVSYEQYF.

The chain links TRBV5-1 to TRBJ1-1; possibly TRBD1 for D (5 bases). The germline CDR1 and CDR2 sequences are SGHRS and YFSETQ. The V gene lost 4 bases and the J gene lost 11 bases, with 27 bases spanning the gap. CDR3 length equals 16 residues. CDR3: CASSPGVGDRNKVAFF. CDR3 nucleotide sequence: TGCGCCAGCAGCCCAGGAGTGGGGGATAGAAACAAGGTGGCTTTCTTT.

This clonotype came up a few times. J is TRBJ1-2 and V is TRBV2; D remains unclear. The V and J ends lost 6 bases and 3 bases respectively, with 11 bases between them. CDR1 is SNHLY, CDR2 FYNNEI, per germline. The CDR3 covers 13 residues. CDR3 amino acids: CASRTPGDYGYTF. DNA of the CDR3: TGTGCCAGCAGGACCCCTGGGGACTATGGCTACACCTTC.

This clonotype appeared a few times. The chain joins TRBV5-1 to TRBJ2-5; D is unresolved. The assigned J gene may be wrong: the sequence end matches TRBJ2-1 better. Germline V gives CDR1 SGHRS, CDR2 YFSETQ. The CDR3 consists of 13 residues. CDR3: CASSLRLHNEQFF. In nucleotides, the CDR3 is TGCGCCAGCAGCTTAAGGCTACACAATGAGCAGTTCTTC.

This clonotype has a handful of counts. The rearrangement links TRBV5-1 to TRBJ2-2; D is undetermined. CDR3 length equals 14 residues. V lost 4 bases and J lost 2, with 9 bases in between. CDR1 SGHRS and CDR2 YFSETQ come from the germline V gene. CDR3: CASSVVRNTGELFF. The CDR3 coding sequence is TGCGCCAGCAGCGTGGTCCGAAACACCGGGGAGCTGTTTTTT.

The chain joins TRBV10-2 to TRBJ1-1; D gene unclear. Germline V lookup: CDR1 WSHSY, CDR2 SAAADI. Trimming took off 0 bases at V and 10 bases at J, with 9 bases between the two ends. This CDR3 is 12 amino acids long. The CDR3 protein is CASSESYSRAFF. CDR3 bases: TGCGCCAGCAGTGAGTCGTACAGCCGAGCTTTCTTT.

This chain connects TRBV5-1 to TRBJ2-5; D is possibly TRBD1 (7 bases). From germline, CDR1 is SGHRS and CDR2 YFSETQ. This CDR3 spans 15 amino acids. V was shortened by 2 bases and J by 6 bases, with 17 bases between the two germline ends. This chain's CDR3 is CASSLGGGARKTQYF. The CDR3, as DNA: TGCGCCAGCAGCTTAGGAGGGGGCGCCAGAAAGACCCAGTACTTC. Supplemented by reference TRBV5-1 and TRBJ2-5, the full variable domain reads KAGVTQTPRYLIKTRGQQVTLSCSPISGHRSVSWYQQTPGQGLQFLFEYFSETQRNKGNFPGRFSGRQFSNSRSEMNVSTLELGDSALYLCASSLGGGARKTQYFGPGTRLLVL.

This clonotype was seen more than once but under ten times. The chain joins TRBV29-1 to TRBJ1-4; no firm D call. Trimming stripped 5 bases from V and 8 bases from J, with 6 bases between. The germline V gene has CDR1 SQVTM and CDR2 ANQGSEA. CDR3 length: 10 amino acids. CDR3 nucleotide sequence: TGCAGCGTTTATCGGGAAAAACTGTTTTTT. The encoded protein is CSVYREKLFF.